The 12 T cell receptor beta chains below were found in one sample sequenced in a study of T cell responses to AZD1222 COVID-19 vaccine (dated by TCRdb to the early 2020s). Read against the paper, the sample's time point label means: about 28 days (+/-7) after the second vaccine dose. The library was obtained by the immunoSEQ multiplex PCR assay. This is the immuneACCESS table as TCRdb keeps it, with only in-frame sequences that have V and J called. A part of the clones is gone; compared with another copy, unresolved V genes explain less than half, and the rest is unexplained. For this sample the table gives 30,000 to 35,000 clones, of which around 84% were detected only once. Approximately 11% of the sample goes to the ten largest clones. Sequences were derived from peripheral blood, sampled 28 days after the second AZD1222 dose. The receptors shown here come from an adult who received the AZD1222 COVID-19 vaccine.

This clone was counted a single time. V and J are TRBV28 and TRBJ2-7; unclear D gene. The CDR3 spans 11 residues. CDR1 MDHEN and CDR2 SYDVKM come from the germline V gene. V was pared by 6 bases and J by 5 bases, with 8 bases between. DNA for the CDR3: TGTGCCAGCAGCTCGTTCGACGAGCAGTACTTC. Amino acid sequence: CASSSFDEQYF.

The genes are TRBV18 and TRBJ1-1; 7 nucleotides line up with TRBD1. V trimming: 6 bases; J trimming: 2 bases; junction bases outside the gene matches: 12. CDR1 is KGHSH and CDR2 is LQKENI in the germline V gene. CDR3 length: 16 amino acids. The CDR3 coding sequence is TGTGCCAGCTCTCCCAGGGGGGCAGGGACAAACACTGAAGCTTTCTTT. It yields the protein CASSPRGAGTNTEAFF.

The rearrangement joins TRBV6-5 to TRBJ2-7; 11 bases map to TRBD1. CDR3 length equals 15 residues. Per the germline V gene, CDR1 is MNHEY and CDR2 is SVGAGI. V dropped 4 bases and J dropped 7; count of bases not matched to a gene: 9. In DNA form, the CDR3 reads TGTGCCAGCAGTTCTCCGGACAGGGGGCGACGGGAGCAGTACTTC. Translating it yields CASSSPDRGRREQYF.

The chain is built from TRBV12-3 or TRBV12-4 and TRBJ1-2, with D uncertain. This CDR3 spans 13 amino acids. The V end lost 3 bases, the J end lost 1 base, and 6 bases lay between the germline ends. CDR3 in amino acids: CASSLGINYGYTF. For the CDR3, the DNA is TGTGCCAGCAGTTTGGGGATTAACTATGGCTACACCTTC.

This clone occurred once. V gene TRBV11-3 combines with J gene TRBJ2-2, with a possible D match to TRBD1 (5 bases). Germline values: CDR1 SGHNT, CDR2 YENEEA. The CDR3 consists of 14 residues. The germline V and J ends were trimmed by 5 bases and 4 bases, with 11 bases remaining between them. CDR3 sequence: CASSLTGTTGELFF. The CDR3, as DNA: TGTGCCAGCAGCCTCACAGGAACCACCGGGGAGCTGTTTTTT.

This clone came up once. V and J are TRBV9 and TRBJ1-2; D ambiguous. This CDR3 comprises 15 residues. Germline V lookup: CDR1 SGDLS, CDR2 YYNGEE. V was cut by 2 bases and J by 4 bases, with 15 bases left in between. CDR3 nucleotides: TGTGCCAGCAGCGTCGGTAGGGTAAATTCCTATGGCTACACCTTC. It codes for CASSVGRVNSYGYTF. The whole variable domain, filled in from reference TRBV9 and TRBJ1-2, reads DSGVTQTPKHLITATGQRVTLRCSPRSGDLSVYWYQQSLDQGLQFLIQYYNGEERAKGNILERFSAQQFPDLHSELNLSSLELGDSALYFCASSVGRVNSYGYTFGSGTRLTVV.

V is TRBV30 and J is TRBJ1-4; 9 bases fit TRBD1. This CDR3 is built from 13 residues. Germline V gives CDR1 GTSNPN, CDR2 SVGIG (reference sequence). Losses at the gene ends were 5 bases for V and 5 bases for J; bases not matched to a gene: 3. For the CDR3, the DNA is TGTGCCTGGGCACAGGGGGCGAATGAAAAACTGTTTTTT. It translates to CAWAQGANEKLFF.

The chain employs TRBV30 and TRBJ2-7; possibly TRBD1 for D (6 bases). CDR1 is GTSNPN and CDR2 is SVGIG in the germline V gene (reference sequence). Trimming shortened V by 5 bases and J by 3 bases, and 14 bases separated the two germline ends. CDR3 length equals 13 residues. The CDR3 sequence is CAWSRTVNYEQYF. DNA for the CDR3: TGTGCCTGGTCCCGGACAGTTAACTACGAGCAGTACTTC.

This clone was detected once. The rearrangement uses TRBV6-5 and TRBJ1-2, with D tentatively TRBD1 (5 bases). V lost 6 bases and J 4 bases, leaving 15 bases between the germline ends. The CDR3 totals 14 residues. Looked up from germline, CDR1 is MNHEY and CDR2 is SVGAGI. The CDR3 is CASSQGQGLYGYTF. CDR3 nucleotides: TGTGCCAGCAGCCAAGGGCAGGGCCTCTATGGCTACACCTTC.

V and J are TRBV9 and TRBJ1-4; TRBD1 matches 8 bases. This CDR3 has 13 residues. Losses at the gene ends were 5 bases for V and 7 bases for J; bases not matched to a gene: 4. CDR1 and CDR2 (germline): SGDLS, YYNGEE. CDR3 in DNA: TGTGCCAGCAGGGCAGGGGGCGGTGAAAAACTGTTTTTT. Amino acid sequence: CASRAGGGEKLFF.

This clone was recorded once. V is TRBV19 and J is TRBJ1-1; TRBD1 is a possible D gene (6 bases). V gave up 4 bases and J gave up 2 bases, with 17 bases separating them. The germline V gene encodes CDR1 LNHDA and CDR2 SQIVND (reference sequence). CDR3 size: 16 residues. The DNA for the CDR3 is TGTGCCAGTAGTAGGGGGGCGGCCAGGGCTAACACTGAAGCTTTCTTT. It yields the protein CASSRGAARANTEAFF.

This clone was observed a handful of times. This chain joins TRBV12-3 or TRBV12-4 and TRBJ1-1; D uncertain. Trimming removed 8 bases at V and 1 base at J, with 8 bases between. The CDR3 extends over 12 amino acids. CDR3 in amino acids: CASLEWNTEAFF. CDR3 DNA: TGTGCCAGCCTGGAGTGGAACACTGAAGCTTTCTTT.